Following are 12 T cell receptor beta chains from one sample sequenced in a study of CD8 T cells in Susac syndrome. RNA totalling about 0.5 to 1 ug underwent reverse transcription with random hexamers. TCRdb re-analysed the immunoSEQ multiplex PCR reads in MiXCR, keeping a single row per CDR3 protein. The sample contains 150,000 to 180,000 distinct CDR3 sequences, roughly 94% of which appear only once. Specimen: CD8+ T cells from PBMCs. The receptors were gathered from a human donor with multiple sclerosis.

This clonotype was seen just once. This sequence joins TRBV4-1 and TRBJ2-1, with D maybe TRBD2 (7 bases). This CDR3 comprises 14 residues. Trimming took off 4 bases at V and 8 bases at J, with 15 bases between the two ends. The germline V gene encodes CDR1 MGHRA and CDR2 YSYEKL. CDR3 bases: TGCGCCAGCAGCCGCGGAGGGGAGGGGGATGAGCAGTTCTTC. Encoded protein: CASSRGGEGDEQFF.

This chain joins TRBV3-1 and TRBJ2-1; the match to TRBD2 covers 8 bases. In germline, CDR1 is LGHDT, CDR2 YNNKEL (reference sequence). After removal of 0 bases from V and 0 bases from J, the junction contained 7 bases not matched to a gene. The CDR3 runs to 18 residues. Written as DNA, the CDR3 is TGTGCCAGCAGCCAAGATCTCGGGGGGGGCGTCTCCTACAATGAGCAGTTCTTC. It codes for CASSQDLGGGVSYNEQFF.

This chain connects TRBV4-1 to TRBJ2-6; tentative D call: TRBD1 (5 bases). The CDR3 runs 17 residues. CDR1 MGHRA and CDR2 YSYEKL come from the germline V gene. Trimming shortened V by 1 base and J by 2 bases, and 12 bases separated the two germline ends. The CDR3 region has the DNA TGCGCCAGCAGCCAAGGACAGTTAGGAGCTGGGGCCAACGTCCTGACTTTC. Protein product: CASSQGQLGAGANVLTF.

The gene calls are TRBV6-5 and TRBJ2-5; TRBD2 matches 10 bases. The CDR3 is 18 amino acids. After removal of 4 bases from V and 7 bases from J, the junction contained 18 bases not matched to a gene. CDR1 is MNHEY and CDR2 is SVGAGI in the germline V gene. The CDR3 region is CASSSPRGSGGAHRTQYF. The CDR3 DNA reads TGTGCCAGCAGTTCCCCCCGGGGGAGCGGGGGGGCCCATCGGACCCAGTACTTC.

This chain joins TRBV25-1 and TRBJ2-1; TRBD2 might be the D (6 bases). Germline V gene sequence: CDR1 MGHDK, CDR2 SYGVNS. V lost 1 base and J lost 9, with 19 bases in between. CDR3 length: 16 residues. The CDR3 region is CASSESPGAGWAEQFF. In DNA form, the CDR3 reads TGTGCCAGCAGTGAATCTCCCGGAGCGGGCTGGGCTGAGCAGTTCTTC. Together with reference TRBV25-1 and TRBJ2-1, the CDR3 gives the full variable domain: EADIYQTPRYLVIGTGKKITLECSQTMGHDKMYWYQQDPGMELHLIHYSYGVNSTEKGDLSSESTVSRIRTEHFPLTLESARPSHTSQYLCASSESPGAGWAEQFFGPGTRLTVL.

The chain carries TRBV15 and TRBJ2-1; D not resolved. The CDR3 has 12 residues. V lost 0 bases to trimming and J lost 7 bases, with 4 bases between them. Germline V gene lookup returns CDR1 LNHNV and CDR2 YYDKDF (reference sequence). CDR3 DNA: TGTGCCACCAGCAGAGACTGGAATGAGCAGTTCTTC. Encoded protein: CATSRDWNEQFF.

This chain uses TRBV12-5 with TRBJ2-1; TRBD2 matches at 7 bases. This CDR3 spans 13 amino acids. V was clipped by 6 bases and J by 7 bases; unmatched bases: 6. The germline gives CDR1 LGHNT, CDR2 FRNRAP. The DNA of the CDR3 is TGTGCTAGTGGCGCTCAGGGAGGGAATGAGCAGTTCTTC. Protein sequence: CASGAQGGNEQFF.

This clonotype was recorded only once. The chain uses TRBV9 and TRBJ2-2; TRBD1 agrees at 8 bases. The V and J ends lost 3 bases and 1 base, in that order; junction bases with no gene match: 2. Germline V gene lookup returns CDR1 SGDLS and CDR2 YYNGEE. The CDR3 contains 15 residues. Written as DNA, the CDR3 is TGTGCCAGCAGCGCCGGGACAGGGAACACCGGGGAGCTGTTTTTT. Translated: CASSAGTGNTGELFF.

V gene TRBV29-1 combines with J gene TRBJ2-5; a possible D gene is TRBD1 (6 bases). The germline V and J ends were trimmed by 0 bases and 2 bases, with 16 bases remaining between them. This CDR3 has 16 residues. Germline values: CDR1 SQVTM, CDR2 ANQGSEA. The CDR3 DNA reads as TGCAGCGTTGAAGAGGGCAGGGGCCTAGAGCAAGAGACCCAGTACTTC. Amino acid sequence: CSVEEGRGLEQETQYF.

The chain employs TRBV7-9 and TRBJ2-7; TRBD2 matches 7 bases. V trimming: 10 bases; J trimming: 11 bases; junction bases outside the gene matches: 11. This CDR3 has 11 residues. The germline V gene has CDR1 SEHNR and CDR2 FQNEAQ (reference sequence). The CDR3 DNA follows: TGTGCCACCTCACTGGGGGGGGACGAGTACTTC. Its protein product is CATSLGGDEYF.

This clonotype was counted a few times. The chain links TRBV29-1 to TRBJ1-2, with 7 positions matching TRBD1. CDR3 size: 12 residues. Per the germline V gene, CDR1 is SQVTM and CDR2 is ANQGSEA. J gave up 5 bases and V 3 bases, and 3 bases lay outside the gene matches. The CDR3 reads CSVDGTVYGYTF. The CDR3 DNA reads TGCAGCGTTGACGGGACAGTATATGGCTACACCTTC.

The V call is TRBV12-3 or TRBV12-4, the J call TRBJ1-2, with D unresolved. Deletions cut 2 bases from V and 4 bases from J, with 8 bases between. The CDR3 has 13 amino acids. The CDR3 sequence is CASSLSAVYGYTF. The CDR3 DNA follows: TGTGCCAGCAGTTTATCGGCAGTCTATGGCTACACCTTC.